The entry below describes one T cell receptor beta chain. CDR3 length: 16 amino acids. V was pared by 2 bases and J by 2 bases, with 4 bases of the junction left unmatched. Germline CDR1 is MNHNS and CDR2 is SASEGT. Sequencing used immunoSEQ multiplex PCR; TCRdb keeps in-frame clones, though not all of them. In the table there are some 170,000 clones, approximately 91% of which are singletons. The sample belongs to a study of cytotoxic CD8 clonotypes in ibrutinib-treated CLL. The sample here was PBMCs, taken at disease progression, from a patient treated with ibrutinib. The J gene is TRBJ2-1, the V gene TRBV6-1, with 9 bases lining up with TRBD2. The TCR was taken from a human donor with chronic lymphocytic leukemia. DNA of the CDR3: TGTGCCAGCAGTGAATTTCGGACTAGCGCCTACAATGAGCAGTTCTTC. It encodes CASSEFRTSAYNEQFF.